The 13 T cell receptor beta chains below were found in one sample sequenced in a study of naive and memory T cell subsets. The beta constant-region primer was an equimolar mix of two oligonucleotides covering TRBC1 and TRBC2. One entry per CDR3 protein, called by TCRdb with MiXCR from the UMI-ligation and nested PCR reads. The sample contains 140,000 to 150,000 distinct CDR3 sequences, about a sixth of which appear only once. The sample consisted of naive CD4+ T cells from blood. The receptors originated from a human donor in good health.

This clonotype was counted a few times. The gene calls are TRBV20-1 and TRBJ1-2, with 9 bases matching TRBD1. V gave up 5 bases and J gave up 5 bases; unmatched junction bases: 3. CDR1 is DFQATT, CDR2 SNEGSKA, per germline (reference sequence). There are 12 residues in the CDR3. CDR3 sequence: CSAVQGAYGYTF. In DNA form, the CDR3 reads TGCAGTGCTGTACAGGGGGCGTATGGCTACACCTTC.

This clonotype has just a few counts. V usage is TRBV12-5 and J usage is TRBJ2-1; TRBD2 is a possible D gene (6 bases). V gave up 9 bases and J gave up 10 bases, with 22 bases separating them. CDR3 length: 14 amino acids. Germline CDR1 is LGHNT and CDR2 is FRNRAP. The CDR3 reads CASRKAGRGWEQFF. The CDR3 bases are TGTGCTAGCCGAAAAGCGGGTAGAGGATGGGAGCAGTTCTTC.

This clonotype has more than one count but fewer than ten. The chain uses TRBV5-1 and TRBJ2-7, with D possibly TRBD1 on 6 matching bases. The germline gives CDR1 SGHRS, CDR2 YFSETQ. The CDR3 has 16 residues. The V gene lost 3 bases and the J gene lost 2 bases, with 18 bases spanning the gap. CDR3 sequence reads: CASSWDKVRGPYEQYF. The CDR3 DNA sequence: TGCGCCAGCAGCTGGGACAAGGTCAGGGGCCCCTACGAGCAGTACTTC.

This clonotype has a handful of counts. The genes are TRBV29-1 and TRBJ1-1, with D unresolved. V was pared by 1 base and J by 1 base, with 7 bases between. Germline V gives CDR1 SQVTM, CDR2 ANQGSEA. This CDR3 has 13 amino acids. The CDR3 nucleotides are TGCAGCGTTGAAGGGGCGCGGAACACTGAAGCTTTCTTT. It encodes CSVEGARNTEAFF.

The gene calls are TRBV28 and TRBJ2-5; D uncertain. Per germline, CDR1 MDHEN and CDR2 SYDVKM. Trimming stripped 2 bases from V and 7 bases from J, with 8 bases between. The CDR3 spans 12 residues. The CDR3 DNA reads TGTGCCAGCAGTTTAGTCTCGGGGACCCAGTACTTC. Amino acids: CASSLVSGTQYF.

This clonotype was observed a handful of times. The chain carries TRBV28 and TRBJ2-5; D possibly corresponds to TRBD1 (5 bases). Germline CDR1 reads MDHEN; CDR2 reads SYDVKM. The length of the CDR3 is 13 residues. The ends were cut back, 3 bases at V and 7 bases at J, with 12 bases in the middle. CDR3 amino acids: CASSFLGDGTQYF. DNA of the CDR3: TGTGCCAGCAGTTTCTTAGGGGATGGGACCCAGTACTTC.

This clonotype was counted a few times. The chain uses TRBV20-1 and TRBJ2-1, with TRBD2 matching over 11 bases. Germline V gene sequence: CDR1 DFQATT, CDR2 SNEGSKA (reference sequence). With V trimmed by 1 base and J by 5 bases, 4 bases remained unmatched. The CDR3 loop spans 15 amino acids. The CDR3 loop reads CSARASGRTHNEQFF. The CDR3 nucleotides are TGCAGTGCTAGAGCTAGCGGGAGGACCCACAATGAGCAGTTCTTC.

The chain couples TRBV4-3 to TRBJ2-7; 13 bases map to TRBD2. The J segment lost 2 bases and the V segment lost 0 bases, leaving 7 bases of the junction unmatched. The CDR3 spans 18 residues. Looked up from germline, CDR1 is LGHNA and CDR2 is YSLEER. In DNA, the CDR3 is TGCGCCAGCAGCCAAGACGCCGGACTAGCGGGAGTCGCCTACGAGCAGTACTTC. Translation: CASSQDAGLAGVAYEQYF.

This chain links TRBV29-1 with TRBJ2-6; D call uncertain. Trimming removed 4 bases at V and 0 bases at J, with 10 bases between. The CDR3 sequence is 15 residues long. The germline V gene has CDR1 SQVTM and CDR2 ANQGSEA. CDR3 in amino acids: CSVAGSGSGANVLTF. The DNA of the CDR3 is TGCAGCGTTGCCGGTTCAGGCTCTGGGGCCAACGTCCTGACTTTC.

The rearrangement joins TRBV24-1 to TRBJ2-1, with 13 bases lining up with TRBD2. V gave up 2 bases and J gave up 7 bases; unmatched junction bases: 10. The CDR3 is 18 residues long. Germline loops: CDR1 KGHDR, CDR2 SFDVKD. This CDR3 is CATSDYNTGLAGVNEQFF. The CDR3 DNA sequence: TGTGCCACCAGTGATTATAACACAGGACTAGCGGGAGTAAATGAGCAGTTCTTC.

A few counts support this clonotype. CDR3 bases: TGTGCCATCAGCGCCCTAGCGGGAGGCCAAGAGACCCAGTACTTC. This translates into CAISALAGGQETQYF. The chain combines TRBV10-3 with TRBJ2-5; 11 bases are a match to TRBD2. J lost 1 base, V lost 6 bases, and 4 bases had no gene match. The germline CDR1 and CDR2 sequences are ENHRY and SYGVKD. This CDR3 has 15 amino acids.

The CDR3: CASSFVSTGSPVGQPQHF. The CDR3, as DNA: TGTGCCAGCAGTTTCGTGTCGACAGGGAGTCCAGTAGGTCAGCCCCAGCATTTT. The chain joins TRBV28 to TRBJ1-5; 7 bases align to TRBD1. The germline V gene encodes CDR1 MDHEN and CDR2 SYDVKM. CDR3 length: 18 residues. V shed 3 bases and J 6 bases; nucleotides not matched to a gene: 17.

The sample holds a few counts of this clonotype. V gene TRBV27 combines with J gene TRBJ1-1, with TRBD1 as a possible D gene (5 bases). From germline, CDR1 is MNHEY and CDR2 SMNVEV (reference sequence). The CDR3 is made up of 14 amino acids. Between the trimmed V and J ends, which lost 2 bases and 5 bases, there was a span of 12 bases. CDR3 sequence reads: CASSLVRGGTEAFF. The CDR3 coding sequence is TGTGCCAGCAGTTTAGTTAGGGGTGGGACTGAAGCTTTCTTT.